The clone carrying this TCR beta chain was found many times. These data belong to a study of T cells in Graves' hyperthyroidism and ophthalmopathy. CDR1 is SEHNR, CDR2 FQNEAQ, per germline (reference sequence). The J segment lost 4 bases and the V segment lost 5 bases, leaving 7 bases of the junction unmatched. The CDR3 totals 17 residues. Researchers took RNA transcripts and amplified the TCR beta CDR3 regions from them. In the first-round RT-PCR of the TCR CDR3, the HTBI primer set was used. In TCRdb, the multiplex PCR reads were re-called with MiXCR into one record per CDR3 protein. The sample consists of a few hundred thousand distinct CDR3 sequences, 15% to 20% of them appearing once.

The source of this sequence is a woman aged 60-70 years with Graves' ophthalmopathy. The sequencing sample was made of blood. The chain joins TRBV7-9 to TRBJ2-1; TRBD2 aligns across 14 bases. The CDR3 is CASSGLAGGGGYNEQFF. The DNA of the CDR3 is TGTGCCAGCAGCGGACTAGCGGGAGGTGGCGGATACAATGAGCAGTTCTTC.